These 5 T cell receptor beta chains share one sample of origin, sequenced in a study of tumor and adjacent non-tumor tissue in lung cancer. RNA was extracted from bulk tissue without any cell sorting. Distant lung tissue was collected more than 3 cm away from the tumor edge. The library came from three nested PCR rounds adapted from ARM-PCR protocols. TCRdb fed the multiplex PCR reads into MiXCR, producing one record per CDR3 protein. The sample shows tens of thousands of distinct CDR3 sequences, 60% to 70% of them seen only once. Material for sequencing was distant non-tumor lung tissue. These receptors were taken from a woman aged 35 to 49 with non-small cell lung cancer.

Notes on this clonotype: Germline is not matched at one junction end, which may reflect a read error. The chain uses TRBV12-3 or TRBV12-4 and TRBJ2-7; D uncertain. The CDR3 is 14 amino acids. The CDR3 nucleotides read TGTGCTAGCAGTTTGGTCGGCACCACCTACGAGCAGTACTTC. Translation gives CASSLVGTTYEQYF.

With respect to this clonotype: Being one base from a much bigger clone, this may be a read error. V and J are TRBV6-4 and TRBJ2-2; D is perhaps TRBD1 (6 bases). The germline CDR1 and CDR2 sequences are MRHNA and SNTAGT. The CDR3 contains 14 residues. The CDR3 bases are TGTGCCAGCAGTGAGTGGACAGACACCGTGGAGCTGTTTTTT. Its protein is CASSEWTDTVELFF.

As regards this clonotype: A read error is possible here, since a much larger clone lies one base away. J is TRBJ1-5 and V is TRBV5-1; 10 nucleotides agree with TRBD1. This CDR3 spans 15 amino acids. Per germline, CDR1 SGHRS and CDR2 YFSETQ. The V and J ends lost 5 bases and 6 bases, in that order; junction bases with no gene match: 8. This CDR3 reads CASRTGTGDGQPQHF. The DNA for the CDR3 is TGCGCCAGCAGAACCGGGACAGGGGACGGTCAGCCCCAGCATTTT.

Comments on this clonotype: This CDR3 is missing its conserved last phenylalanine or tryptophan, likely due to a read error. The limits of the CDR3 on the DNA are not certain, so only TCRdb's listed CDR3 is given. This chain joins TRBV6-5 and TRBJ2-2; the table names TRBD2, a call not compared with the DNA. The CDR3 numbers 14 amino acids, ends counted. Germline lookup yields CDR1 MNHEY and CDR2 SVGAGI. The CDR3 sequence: CASRLAPNIGELFL.

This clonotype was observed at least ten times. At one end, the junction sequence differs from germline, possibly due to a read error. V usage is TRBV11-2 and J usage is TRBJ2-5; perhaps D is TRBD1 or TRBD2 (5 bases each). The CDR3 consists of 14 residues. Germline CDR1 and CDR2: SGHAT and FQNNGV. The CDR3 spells CASREWGLRETQYF. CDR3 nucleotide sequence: TGTGCCAGCAGGGAGTGGGGGTTAAGAGAGACCCAATACTTC.